The TCR beta chain under discussion was sequenced for a study of shared clonotypes between healthy human individuals. Produced via immunoSEQ multiplex PCR; TCRdb's table is partial and in-frame only. Of approximately 1,500,000 clones detected, 98% appear once; the ten largest clones hold around 0.45%. As for this clone: Antigen specificity is unknown.

Overall study results and limits: Memory subsets generally showed lower estimated richness than naive subsets.

The CDR3 totals 15 residues. V lost 3 bases to trimming and J lost 0 bases, with 10 bases between them. Germline CDR1 and CDR2: MDHEN and SYDVKM. Sequencing input: naive CD4+ T cells sorted from blood. Subset specified: CD45RA+ positively selected. V is TRBV28 and J is TRBJ2-3; weak D call: TRBD2 (6 bases). The origin of this receptor is a man aged 30 to 45 in good health. Here the CDR3 reads CASSFTGESTDTQYF. In DNA, the CDR3 is TGTGCCAGCAGTTTTACGGGAGAAAGCACAGATACGCAGTATTTT.